This T cell receptor beta chain was obtained from a study of cytomegalovirus exposure and HLA in healthy donors. The study, taken as a whole, reports: Listed as cytomegalovirus-associated were roughly 180 TCR beta chains. Usually a TCR sequence was rare, but some public TCRs were found in many donors.

Comments on this clone: Its target is not known.

TCRdb's copy holds only in-frame clones and misses some; the assay was immunoSEQ multiplex PCR. The sample comprises some 150,000 clones, 85% to 90% of which are singletons, and 2.1% rests with the top ten. The V gene's germline CDR1 is PRHDT and CDR2 FYEKMQ (reference sequence). V was clipped by 8 bases and J by 5 bases, with 15 bases between them. The CDR3 has 13 residues. Material for sequencing was PBMCs. The TCR sequence derives from a human donor in good health. The genes are TRBV13 and TRBJ1-1; weak D call: TRBD1 (5 bases). The CDR3 sequence: CASYFQGGTEAFF. In DNA, the CDR3 is TGTGCCAGCTATTTTCAGGGTGGTACTGAAGCTTTCTTT.